One T cell receptor (beta chain) is described in this entry. Its antigen is unidentified. This record comes from a study of post-analysis software for immune sequencing data. Study-level background: Patients had relapsing-remitting, secondary progressive or progressive-relapsing multiple sclerosis; some lacked subtype.

Study findings and constraints: TRBV segments more frequent in patients than in controls numbered about five and included TRBV5-6, TRBV5-1 and TRBV20-1. Patients with multiple sclerosis recorded significantly lower normalized Chao1 diversity than controls, the study found. Samples from one preparation batch, clustered by F measure, grouped strongly together.

Per the germline V gene, CDR1 is ENHRY and CDR2 is SYGVKD. The length of the CDR3 is 14 residues. Between the trimmed V and J ends, which lost 4 bases and 8 bases, there was a span of 15 bases. Presence of unique molecular identifiers characterized the TCR beta cDNA libraries. Starting from roughly 1 to 10 million T cells, the study yielded 460,000 or so cDNA molecules. TCRdb used MiXCR to reprocess the PCR reads, holding one entry per CDR3 protein. Of about 820,000 distinct CDR3 sequences in the sample, approximately 53% were seen once. This TCR derives from a girl aged 5 to 17 with multiple sclerosis. The chain combines TRBV10-3 with TRBJ2-1, with D perhaps matching TRBD2 (6 bases). The sequenced sample was blood. CDR3 nucleotide sequence: TGTGCCATCAGTGGGCTGACGGGAGACTATGAGCAGTTCTTC. Encoded protein: CAISGLTGDYEQFF.